In this sample, the clone carrying this TCR beta chain turned up once. Assay used: immunoSEQ multiplex PCR; TCRdb lists only in-frame clones, some missing. The sample has 200,000 or so clones, 82% seen once. This entry is derived from a study of blood T cell repertoires in COVID-19. Study-wide context: Samples representing acute and convalescent COVID-19 were sourced from the United States, Italy and Spain.

The CDR3 contains 16 residues. The germline gives CDR1 SGHDN, CDR2 FVKESK. J lost 3 bases, V lost 10 bases, and 13 bases had no gene match. This chain joins TRBV14 and TRBJ2-2, with TRBD2 matching over 8 bases. What was sequenced was peripheral blood. The sequence was obtained from a woman aged 25 to 45 with acute or convalescent COVID-19. The CDR3 is CATLPRGGRDTGELFF. CDR3 sequence (DNA): TGTGCCACCCTCCCCCGGGGGGGGCGGGACACCGGGGAGCTGTTTTTT.